The rows below give T cell receptor beta chains drawn from one sample of a study of T-cell memory formation after mild COVID-19. One entry per CDR3 protein results from TCRdb running MiXCR on the 5' RACE reads. The data show about 200,000 distinct CDR3 sequences, about a sixth seen once. The sequenced material came from PBMCs or a T cell subset sorted from them (not recorded which). These TCRs come from an adult woman who had mild COVID-19 (a few samples of this study predate the infection). Cell type and time point are not known. Each CDR3 is given with its conserved first and last residue.

CSVATGVSQPQHF,TRBV29-1
CASSLDRVVGELFF,TRBV5-1
CASSVGGGRRETQYF,TRBV9
CASRHSGTSTDTQYF,TRBV6-5
CASSPDTNIQYF,TRBV2
CASGWDLRADTQYF,TRBV6-2/TRBV6-3
CASSFLAGVGNEQFF,TRBV5-5
CASSPRQGFYSTDTQYF,TRBV28
CSADPGGRGTEAFF,TRBV20-1
CSVVYRAPEAFF,TRBV29-1
CASSLSALGRLYF,TRBV12-3/TRBV12-4
CASSSLHRVDEQFF,TRBV7-3
CSASGQVLAYEQYF,TRBV20-1
CASSDTGQGLRTEAFF,TRBV12-3/TRBV12-4
CSARDSGPLGQPQHF,TRBV20-1
CASSLDPTKNTEAFF,TRBV5-1
CSASAPGANTEAFF,TRBV29-1
CATSAQGYTEAFF,TRBV24-1
CASSSGNYGYTF,TRBV12-3/TRBV12-4
CASSPGTTWYEQYF,TRBV7-6
CSASRPGGMSGFGLDGEQFF,TRBV20-1
CASSSMDRNQPQHF,TRBV12-3/TRBV12-4
CASSLDPGNTGELFF,TRBV5-1
CATSEVAGAMDHEQYF,TRBV24-1
CATSDGTSGRAGNEQFF,TRBV24-1
CASTKRDRGVNEQFF,TRBV12-3/TRBV12-4
CASSLAGKNTEAFF,TRBV11-3
CATYDRERDIGELFF,TRBV24-1
CSALDRASSNQPQHF,TRBV20-1
CASRRDIWNTEAFF,TRBV6-5
CASRRRSGTSPNEQFF,TRBV7-9
CASSFDDITFEAFF,TRBV11-1
CASSPGSASGSYEQYF,TRBV7-2
CSARDMRGLNQPQHF,TRBV20-1
CAISESPGQGAEAFF,TRBV10-3
CASSPREGGNEQFF,TRBV5-1
CATSRQGQGNQPQHF,TRBV15
CASSEAPRDGEQYF,TRBV2
CASSFPGQGTDTQYF,TRBV12-3/TRBV12-4
CASSVDSASKVF,TRBV12-3/TRBV12-4
CSGGQGFGDEQYF,TRBV29-1
CASSPAGRTNTGELFF,TRBV3-1
CASSGEVANTGELFF,TRBV2
CASTLQGTNTEAFF,TRBV19
CATSPQGVGETQYF,TRBV24-1
CASSSTGRTQYF,TRBV7-3
CDSGGDSINTEAFF,TRBV12-5
CASSLGLGKRLNEQFF,TRBV7-2
CASSSFLGLAGGDYNEQFF,TRBV11-2
CASSKGGTGGDTQYF,TRBV12-3/TRBV12-4
CASSQGQGRTYEQYF,TRBV4-1
CASSSGPNQPQHF,TRBV7-2
CSAGGGGPSGNTIYF,TRBV20-1
CASSPTGANEKLFF,TRBV7-9
CASSDGIAFGYGYTF,TRBV25-1